This T cell receptor beta chain was profiled in a study of shared clonotypes between healthy human individuals. General observations from the study: Naive CD4 clonotype sharing across a few donors was 4% to 5.5%. Generation probability values for non-shared clonotypes were lower than those for clonotypes shared by all four donors.

Repertoires were generated with immunoSEQ multiplex PCR, while TCRdb's copy carries only in-frame clones and drops some. The sample holds 150,000 to 200,000 clones, just under 95% seen once. The CDR3 runs to 15 residues. CDR1 and CDR2 from the germline V gene are KGHSH and LQKENI. V was cut by 3 bases and J by 1 base, with 10 bases left in between. As regards this clone: Its antigen is as yet unknown.

In the CD4+ fraction, cells were divided into CD45RA+ naive and CD45RA-negative memory subsets. The TCR comes from a woman aged 25 to 39 in good health. Sequenced material: naive CD4+ T cells sorted from blood. Subset described: CD45RA+ positively selected. The chain links TRBV18 to TRBJ1-5; D gene ambiguous. The CDR3 region is CASSPSGNSNQPQHF. CDR3 nucleotides: TGTGCCAGCTCACCGTCGGGGAACAGCAATCAGCCCCAGCATTTT.